The subject of this entry is one T cell receptor (beta chain). Its antigen is currently not known. No per-base quality is available; no much larger clone lies one base away. The data belong to a study of shared clonotypes between healthy human individuals (dated by TCRdb to the early 2020s). Turning to the overall study: Two women and a few men aged 18 to 49 years were included in the cohort. Different laboratories and diverse techniques were used to prepare libraries and sequence TCR repertoires, to increase sequencing depth and limit assay-specific biases. For each donor, three plates each were used for CD4 naive and CD4 memory, two plates were used for CD8 naive, and one plate was used for CD8 memory. Per donor, leukapheresis produced somewhere between about 0.94 and 9 billion PBMCs. Blood TCR repertoires of four to six healthy adults were deeply sequenced to estimate repertoire size and the extent of clonotype sharing between individuals. Results and caveats for the whole study, not just this receptor: Naive subsets generally had larger estimated clonotype richness than memory subsets. The small number of donors limited the genetic and exposure-history diversity represented. Based on pairwise subsampling, the degree of clonotype sharing among donors was expected to be affected by sequencing depth. Sampling was restricted to blood, and TCR repertoires in tissues likely differ from the TCR repertoires found in blood. Clonotypes shared by all four sorted-subset donors showed higher generation probabilities than non-shared clonotypes. Even with the large sequencing depth, rarefaction of the sorted-subset datasets indicated that sequencing was incomplete. Across a handful of donors, approximately 4.6% of naive CD4, around 3.5% of naive CD8, 2.3% of memory CD4, and about 0.4% of memory CD8 clonotypes were shared.

The CDR3 has 13 amino acids, counting the end cysteine and phenylalanine. Of the read, only the CDR3 DNA is kept; its 39 bases are in frame from base 1. Germline trimming: 3 bases from V, 8 bases from J; junction bases outside gene matches: 8. The germline V gene (reference sequence) provides CDR1 GTSNPN and CDR2 SVGIG. Using the deep immunoSEQ assay, multiplex PCR amplified TCR CDR3 regions from genomic DNA. Extracted genomic DNA from each cell subset was distributed evenly across all wells of several immunoSEQ 96-well plates, and each plate was treated as a replicate. For sorted subsets, approximately 0.2 ug of genomic DNA, equivalent to roughly 33,000 T cell genomes, went into each replicate PCR. Purified libraries were measured with a Qubit 3.0 fluorometer, size-checked on a Bioanalyzer 2100, and measured again with the KAPA Library Quantification kit. Every immunoSEQ 96-well plate was sequenced on a separate single-read 150-cycle Illumina NextSeq 550 flow cell. The authors' analysis ran thus. Because the immunoSEQ output held only junctional sequences and lacked quality scores, the filtering could not match the filtering applied to full-length reads. To assign V/J genes and CDR3, sequences were annotated using PyIR, a Python wrapper for IgBLAST v1.9, with IMGT germline references. Reads were filtered out if the reads had weak V/J assignments (E-value above 1e-6), no CDR3, stop codons, out-of-frame junctions, or ambiguous translated residues. V3J clonotypes were defined as sequences sharing the same inferred V gene, J gene, and CDR3 amino acid sequence. Percentage overlap between repertoires was calculated by dividing the number of shared unique clonotypes by the size of the smaller repertoire. Three approaches were used to assess repertoire richness: RTK rarefaction, the Chao1 estimator, and Recon v2.1 estimates of unobserved clonotypes. OLGA was used to compute generation probabilities for all TCRbeta clonotypes that the gDNA method yielded from a handful of donors. The table was pulled from immuneACCESS by TCRdb, which kept in-frame rearrangements only. Such tables lose some clones; where checked, under half of the loss comes from unresolved V genes, and the rest has no known cause. V and J calls and clone size are those listed in that table; D and trimming were worked out from the DNA. In all, the sample holds 1.5 million to 2.5 million clones, and about 95% of those were seen once. Around 1.2% of the sample is held by the ten biggest clonotypes.

For the CD8 naive samples, CD45RO-negative cells were positively selected for CCR7, yielding a CD45RA+CCR7+ population from which TemRA cells were excluded. Donors were healthy HIV-negative adults with no recently reported acute infections or vaccinations. Every donor was a Caucasian adult residing in Nashville, Tennessee, USA. Blood was collected by leukapheresis, and PBMCs were isolated by Ficoll-Histopaque density gradient centrifugation and then cryopreserved in liquid nitrogen vapor phase. Purity and quantity of every magnetically sorted T cell population were checked by analytical flow cytometry. Each sorted fraction had its genomic DNA isolated and then quantified by UV absorbance on a Nanodrop 2000c.

This receptor was obtained from a man between 18 and 35 years old in good health. The V gene is TRBV30 and the J gene is TRBJ2-3, with TRBD2 matching 7 junction bases. The sample taken for sequencing was naive CD8+ T cells sorted from blood. The cell subset or site label here, explained by the study, means: CD45RA+CCR7+. The CDR3 region has the sequence CAWRTSITSTQYF. The DNA is as follows: TGTGCCTGGAGGACTAGCATCACTAGTACGCAGTATTTT.